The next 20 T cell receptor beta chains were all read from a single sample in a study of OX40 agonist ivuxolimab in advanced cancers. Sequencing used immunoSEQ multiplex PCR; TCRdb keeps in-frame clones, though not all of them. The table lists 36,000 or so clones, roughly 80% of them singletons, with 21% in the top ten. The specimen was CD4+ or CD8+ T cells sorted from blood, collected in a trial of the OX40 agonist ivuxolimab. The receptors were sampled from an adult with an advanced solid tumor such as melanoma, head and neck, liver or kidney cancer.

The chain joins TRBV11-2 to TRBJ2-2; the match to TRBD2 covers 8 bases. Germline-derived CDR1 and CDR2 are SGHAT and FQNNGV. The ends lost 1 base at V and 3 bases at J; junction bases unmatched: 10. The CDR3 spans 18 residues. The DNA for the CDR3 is TGTGCCAGCAGCTTAGTTGGGGTTAGCGGGACCTACACCGGGGAGCTGTTTTTT. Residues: CASSLVGVSGTYTGELFF.

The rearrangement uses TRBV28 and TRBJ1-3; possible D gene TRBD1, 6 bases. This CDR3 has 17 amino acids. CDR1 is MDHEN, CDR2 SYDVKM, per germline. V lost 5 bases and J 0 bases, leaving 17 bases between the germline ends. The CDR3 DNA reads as TGTGCCAGCAGTCCCGACAGCGGGGGCCACTCTGGAAACACCATATATTTT. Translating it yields CASSPDSGGHSGNTIYF.

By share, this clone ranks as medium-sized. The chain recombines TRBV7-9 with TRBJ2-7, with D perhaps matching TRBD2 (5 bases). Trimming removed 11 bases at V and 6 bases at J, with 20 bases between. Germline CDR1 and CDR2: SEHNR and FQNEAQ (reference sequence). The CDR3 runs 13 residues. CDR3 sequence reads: CACRGPTQVEQYF. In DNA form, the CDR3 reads TGTGCCTGCCGAGGGCCAACCCAGGTCGAGCAGTACTTC.

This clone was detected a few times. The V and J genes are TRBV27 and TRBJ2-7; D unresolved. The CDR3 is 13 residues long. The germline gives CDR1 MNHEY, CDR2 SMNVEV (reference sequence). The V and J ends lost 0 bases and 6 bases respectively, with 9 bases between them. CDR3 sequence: CASSLSQPGEQYF. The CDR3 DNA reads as TGTGCCAGCAGTTTATCCCAGCCTGGCGAGCAGTACTTC.

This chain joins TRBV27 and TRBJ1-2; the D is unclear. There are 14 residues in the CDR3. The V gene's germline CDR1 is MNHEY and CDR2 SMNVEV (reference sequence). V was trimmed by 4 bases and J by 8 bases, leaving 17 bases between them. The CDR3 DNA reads TGTGCCAGCAGTTCCCCGCGGACCTCGGGAGGCTACACCTTC. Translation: CASSSPRTSGGYTF.

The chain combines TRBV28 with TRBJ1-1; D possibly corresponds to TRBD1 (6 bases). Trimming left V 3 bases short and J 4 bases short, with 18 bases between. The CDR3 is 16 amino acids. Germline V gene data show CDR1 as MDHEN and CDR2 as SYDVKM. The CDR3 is CASSFQGSGYGTEAFF. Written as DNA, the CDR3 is TGTGCCAGCAGTTTTCAGGGGTCAGGGTATGGCACTGAAGCTTTCTTT. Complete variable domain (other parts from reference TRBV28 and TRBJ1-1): DVKVTQSSRYLVKRTGEKVFLECVQDMDHENMFWYRQDPGLGLRLIYFSYDVKMKEKGDIPEGYSVSREKKERFSLILESASTNQTSMYLCASSFQGSGYGTEAFFGQGTRLTVV.

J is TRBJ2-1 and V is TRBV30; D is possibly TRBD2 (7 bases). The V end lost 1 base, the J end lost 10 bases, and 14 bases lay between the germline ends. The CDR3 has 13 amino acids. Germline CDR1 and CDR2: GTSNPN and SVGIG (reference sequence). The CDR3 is CAWSAGGPGEQFF. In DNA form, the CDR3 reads TGTGCCTGGAGTGCCGGGGGGCCGGGGGAGCAGTTCTTC.

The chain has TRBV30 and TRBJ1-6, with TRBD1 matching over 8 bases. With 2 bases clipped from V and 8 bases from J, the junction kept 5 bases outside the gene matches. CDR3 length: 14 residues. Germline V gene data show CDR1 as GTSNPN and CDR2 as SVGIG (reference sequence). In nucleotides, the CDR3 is TGTGCCTGGAGTCCCGGACAGGGCGATTCACCCCTCCACTTT. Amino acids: CAWSPGQGDSPLHF.

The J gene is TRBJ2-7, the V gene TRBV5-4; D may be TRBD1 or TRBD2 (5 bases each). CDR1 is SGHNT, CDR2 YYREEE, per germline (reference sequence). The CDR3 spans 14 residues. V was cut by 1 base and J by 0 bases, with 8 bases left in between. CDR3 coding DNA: TGTGCCAGCAGCTTGAAGGGGAGCTCCTACGAGCAGTACTTC. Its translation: CASSLKGSSYEQYF.

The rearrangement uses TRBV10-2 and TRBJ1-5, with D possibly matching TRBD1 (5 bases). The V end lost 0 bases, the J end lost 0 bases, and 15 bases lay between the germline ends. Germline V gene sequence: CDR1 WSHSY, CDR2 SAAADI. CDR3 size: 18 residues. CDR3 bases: TGCGCCAGCAGTGAGTCGGGGGGTGGACTGCTTAGCAATCAGCCCCAGCATTTT. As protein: CASSESGGGLLSNQPQHF.

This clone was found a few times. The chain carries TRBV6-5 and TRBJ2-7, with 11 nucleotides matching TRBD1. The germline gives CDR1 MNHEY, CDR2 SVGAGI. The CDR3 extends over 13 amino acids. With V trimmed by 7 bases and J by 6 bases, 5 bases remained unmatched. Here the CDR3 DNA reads TGTGCCAGCACTATCGGGACAGGGGGCGAGCAGTACTTC. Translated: CASTIGTGGEQYF.

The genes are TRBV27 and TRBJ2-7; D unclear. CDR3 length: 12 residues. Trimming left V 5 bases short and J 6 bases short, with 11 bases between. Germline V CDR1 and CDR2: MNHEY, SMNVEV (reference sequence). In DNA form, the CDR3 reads TGTGCCAGCAGTGGACCCCGACGCGAGCAGTACTTC. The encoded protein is CASSGPRREQYF.

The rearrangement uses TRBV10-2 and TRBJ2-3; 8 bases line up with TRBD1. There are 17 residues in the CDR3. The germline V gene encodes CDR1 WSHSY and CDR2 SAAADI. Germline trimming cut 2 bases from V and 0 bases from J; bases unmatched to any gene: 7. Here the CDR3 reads CASSESWGQVSTDTQYF. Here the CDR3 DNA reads TGCGCCAGCAGTGAGAGTTGGGGACAGGTTAGCACAGATACGCAGTATTTT.

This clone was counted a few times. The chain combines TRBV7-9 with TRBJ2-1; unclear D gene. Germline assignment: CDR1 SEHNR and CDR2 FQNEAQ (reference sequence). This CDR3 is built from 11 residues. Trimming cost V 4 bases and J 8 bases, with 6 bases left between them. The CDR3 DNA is TGTGCCAGCAGCTCCTTAGATGAGCAGTTCTTC. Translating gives CASSSLDEQFF.

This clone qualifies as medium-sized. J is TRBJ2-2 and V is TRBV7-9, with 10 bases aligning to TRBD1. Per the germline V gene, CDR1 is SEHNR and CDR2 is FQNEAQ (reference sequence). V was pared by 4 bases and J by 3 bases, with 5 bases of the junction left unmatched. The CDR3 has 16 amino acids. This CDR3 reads CASSYRQGADTGELFF. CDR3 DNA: TGTGCCAGCAGCTACCGACAGGGGGCGGACACCGGGGAGCTGTTTTTT.

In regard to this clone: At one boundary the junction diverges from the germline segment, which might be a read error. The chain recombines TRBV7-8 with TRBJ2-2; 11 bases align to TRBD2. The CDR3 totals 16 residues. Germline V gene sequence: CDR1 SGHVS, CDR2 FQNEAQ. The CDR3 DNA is TGTGCCGGCAGCCTTAGCGGGAGGGCCGGCACCGGGGAGCTGTTTTTT. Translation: CAGSLSGRAGTGELFF.

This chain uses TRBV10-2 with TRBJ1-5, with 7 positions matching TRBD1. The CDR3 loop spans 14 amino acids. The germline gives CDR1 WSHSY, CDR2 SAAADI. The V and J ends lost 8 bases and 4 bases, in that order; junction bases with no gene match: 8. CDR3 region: CASGQGVRNQPQHF. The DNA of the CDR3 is TGCGCCAGCGGGCAGGGGGTGAGGAATCAGCCCCAGCATTTT.

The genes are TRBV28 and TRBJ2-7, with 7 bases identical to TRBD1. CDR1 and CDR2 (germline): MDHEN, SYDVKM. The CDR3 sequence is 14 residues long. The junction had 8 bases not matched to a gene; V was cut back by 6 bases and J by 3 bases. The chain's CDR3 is CASSTTGTDYEQYF. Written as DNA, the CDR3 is TGTGCCAGCAGCACTACCGGGACAGACTACGAGCAGTACTTC.

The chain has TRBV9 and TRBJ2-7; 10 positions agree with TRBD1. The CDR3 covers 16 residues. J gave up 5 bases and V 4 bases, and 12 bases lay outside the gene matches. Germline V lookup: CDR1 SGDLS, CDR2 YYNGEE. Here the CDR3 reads CASSPRQTGGRDEQYF. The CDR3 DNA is TGTGCCAGCAGCCCCCGCCAGACAGGGGGCCGGGACGAGCAGTACTTC.

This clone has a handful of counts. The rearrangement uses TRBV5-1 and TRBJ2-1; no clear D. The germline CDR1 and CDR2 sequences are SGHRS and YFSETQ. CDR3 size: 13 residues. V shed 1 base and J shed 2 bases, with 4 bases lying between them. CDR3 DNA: TGCGCCAGCAGCTTGCTACCCTACAATGAGCAGTTCTTC. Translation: CASSLLPYNEQFF.